The 9 T cell receptor beta chains given below trace back to one sample, sequenced in a study of blood T cell repertoires in COVID-19. Sequencing used immunoSEQ multiplex PCR; TCRdb keeps in-frame clones, though not all of them. The sample has fewer than 300,000 clones; around 87% are singletons. Input material: peripheral blood. These receptors originate from a woman between 50 and 59 years old with acute or convalescent COVID-19.

This chain links TRBV28 with TRBJ1-3; no clear D. Germline CDR1 reads MDHEN; CDR2 reads SYDVKM. The length of the CDR3 is 12 residues. V lost 7 bases to trimming and J lost 2 bases, with 6 bases between them. For the CDR3, the DNA is TGTGCCAGCATGACTCCTGGAAACACCATATATTTT. It codes for CASMTPGNTIYF.

The chain combines TRBV18 with TRBJ1-2; perhaps TRBD1 as D (5 bases). This CDR3 is built from 14 residues. The V end lost 1 base, the J end lost 1 base, and 7 bases lay between the germline ends. Germline values: CDR1 KGHSH, CDR2 LQKENI. CDR3 in amino acids: CASSPQGVNYGYTF. The CDR3 nucleotides are TGTGCCAGCTCACCACAAGGGGTTAACTATGGCTACACCTTC.

V is TRBV9 and J is TRBJ2-5, with 14 bases aligning to TRBD2. Germline values: CDR1 SGDLS, CDR2 YYNGEE. The CDR3 has 17 residues. The V and J ends lost 3 bases and 5 bases, in that order; junction bases with no gene match: 9. CDR3 in amino acids: CASSATSGRALGETQYF. Written as DNA, the CDR3 is TGTGCCAGCAGCGCGACTAGCGGGAGGGCCCTCGGCGAGACCCAGTACTTC.

This clone was counted a few times. This chain links TRBV28 with TRBJ2-1, with TRBD2 matching over 9 bases. V was clipped by 3 bases and J by 8 bases; unmatched bases: 14. Per germline, CDR1 MDHEN and CDR2 SYDVKM. The CDR3 is 17 amino acids. The CDR3 DNA reads TGTGCCAGCAGTTTGCTGCGGGAGGGCCTACTATTCCATGAGCAGTTCTTC. Protein product: CASSLLREGLLFHEQFF.

The V call is TRBV4-3, the J call TRBJ2-7; 7 positions match TRBD2. This CDR3 contains 16 residues. In germline, CDR1 is LGHNA, CDR2 YSLEER. The junction had 12 bases not matched to a gene; V was cut back by 0 bases and J by 7 bases. CDR3 sequence (DNA): TGCGCCAGCAGCCAAGATCCTAGTGGACTAGGCGGGGAGCAGTACTTC. Translating it yields CASSQDPSGLGGEQYF.

This chain connects TRBV5-5 to TRBJ1-4; no reliable D call. Germline CDR1 reads SGHKS; CDR2 reads YYEKEE (reference sequence). The CDR3 covers 14 residues. Trimming pared 2 bases from V and 7 bases from J, leaving 12 bases between. The CDR3, as DNA: TGTGCCAGCAGCTTACGATCTGAGAGTGAAAAACTGTTTTTT. Protein sequence: CASSLRSESEKLFF.

The CDR3 region has the DNA TGCAGTGCTAGTCCTTCAGGGGACACTGAAGCTTTCTTT. Encoded protein: CSASPSGDTEAFF. This chain links TRBV20-1 with TRBJ1-1; D may be TRBD1 (6 bases). V was clipped by 3 bases and J by 3 bases, with 11 bases between them. From germline, CDR1 is DFQATT and CDR2 SNEGSKA (reference sequence). The CDR3 has 13 residues.

This clone has just one count. The chain combines TRBV5-1 with TRBJ2-1, with a tentative D call TRBD2 (5 bases). CDR1 SGHRS and CDR2 YFSETQ come from the germline V gene. V was pared by 3 bases and J by 1 base, with 8 bases between. This CDR3 is 14 amino acids long. The CDR3 here is CASSSAASYNEQFF. The CDR3 DNA reads TGCGCCAGCAGCTCAGCGGCTTCCTACAATGAGCAGTTCTTC.

The chain uses TRBV5-8 and TRBJ1-1; D is ambiguous. Germline CDR1 and CDR2: SGHTS and YDEGEE. This CDR3 region has 13 residues. The germline V and J ends were trimmed by 0 bases and 5 bases, with 8 bases remaining between them. The CDR3 DNA reads TGTGCCAGCAGCTTGGTCGGGGATACTGAAGCTTTCTTT. Translating gives CASSLVGDTEAFF.